The entry below gives a single TCR beta chain sequence along with its context. The data belong to a study of blood T cell repertoires in COVID-19. About the research overall: PBMCs, B-cell-depleted T cells, or T cells were the source of the cDNA or gDNA that made up the material.

V shed 1 base and J 2 bases; nucleotides not matched to a gene: 6. Germline V gives CDR1 SGHRS, CDR2 YFSETQ. The CDR3 consists of 16 residues. Per the original methods: Scientists estimated how many nucleated cells there were by amplifying reference gene primers. Assay: immunoSEQ multiplex PCR; the TCRdb copy retains only in-frame clones and omits some. V and J calls plus clone size are reproduced from that table; the DNA served to infer D and trimming. This table holds about 64,000 clones, about 86% found once. Sequences were obtained from peripheral blood. V is TRBV5-1 and J is TRBJ1-3; 7 bases fit TRBD1. The TCR was taken from a man aged 35 to 55 with acute or convalescent COVID-19. The CDR3: CASSLTGEVAGNTIYF. The CDR3 DNA reads as TGCGCCAGCAGCTTGACAGGGGAGGTTGCTGGAAACACCATATATTTT. Using reference TRBV5-1 and TRBJ1-3 for the parts outside the CDR3, the full variable domain is KAGVTQTPRYLIKTRGQQVTLSCSPISGHRSVSWYQQTPGQGLQFLFEYFSETQRNKGNFPGRFSGRQFSNSRSEMNVSTLELGDSALYLCASSLTGEVAGNTIYFGEGSWLTVV.